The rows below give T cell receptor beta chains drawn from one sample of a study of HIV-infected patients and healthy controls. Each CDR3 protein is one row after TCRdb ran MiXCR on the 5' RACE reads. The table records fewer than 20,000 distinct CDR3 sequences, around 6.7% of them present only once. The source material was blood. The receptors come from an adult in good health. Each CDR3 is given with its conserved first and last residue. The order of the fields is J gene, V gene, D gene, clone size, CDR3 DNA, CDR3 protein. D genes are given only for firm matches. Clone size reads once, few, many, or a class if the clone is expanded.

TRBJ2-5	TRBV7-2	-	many	TGTGCCAGCAGCTTAGCCCCCAGACGACACCAAGAGACCCAGTACTTC	CASSLAPRRHQETQYF
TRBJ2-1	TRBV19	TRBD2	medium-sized	TGTGCCAGTTCTGGACTAGCGGGAGTGAAAGTCCCTGAGCAGTTCTTC	CASSGLAGVKVPEQFF
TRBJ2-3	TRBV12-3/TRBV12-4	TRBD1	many	TGTGCCAGCAGTTTGAACAGGGGCGCAGATACGCAGTATTTT	CASSLNRGADTQYF
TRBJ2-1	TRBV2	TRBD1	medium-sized	TGTGCCAGCAGGAAAGGGACAGTAAGCTCCTACAATGAGCAGTTCTTC	CASRKGTVSSYNEQFF
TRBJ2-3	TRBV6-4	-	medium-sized	TGTGCCAGCAGTGACGGAGACAGTCACACAGATACGCAGTATTTT	CASSDGDSHTDTQYF
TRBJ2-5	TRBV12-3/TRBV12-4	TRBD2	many	TGTGCCAGCAGGTCCCAGCTAGCGGGTAAAGAGACCCAGTACTTC	CASRSQLAGKETQYF
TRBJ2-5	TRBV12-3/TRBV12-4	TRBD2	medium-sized	TGTGCCAGCAGCCCGGGGGGGAACGGAGAGACCCAGTACTTC	CASSPGGNGETQYF
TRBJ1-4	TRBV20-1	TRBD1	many	TGCAGTGCTAGAGCCACAGGGGGCGCAGGTCTATTTAACCGGGGTGAAAAACTGTTTTTT	CSARATGGAGLFNRGEKLFF
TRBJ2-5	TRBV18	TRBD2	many	TGTGCCAGCTCACCGATACTAGCGGACCAAGAGACCCAGTACTTC	CASSPILADQETQYF
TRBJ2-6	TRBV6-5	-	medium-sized	TGTGCCAGCAGTTACAGTTGGTCAGGGTTCTCTGGGGCCAACGTCCTGACTTTC	CASSYSWSGFSGANVLTF
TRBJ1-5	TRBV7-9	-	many	TGTGCCAGCAGTACCAACACAGGGACAACGGTTCAGCCCCAGCATTTT	CASSTNTGTTVQPQHF
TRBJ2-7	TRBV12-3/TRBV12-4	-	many	TGTGCCAGCAGTTTCAGGAGGGACTCCCTCTACGAGCAGTACTTC	CASSFRRDSLYEQYF
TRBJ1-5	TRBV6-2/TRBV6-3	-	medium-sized	TGTGCCAGCGGGACCCTAGGAGGTGCCAATCAGCCCCAGCATTTT	CASGTLGGANQPQHF